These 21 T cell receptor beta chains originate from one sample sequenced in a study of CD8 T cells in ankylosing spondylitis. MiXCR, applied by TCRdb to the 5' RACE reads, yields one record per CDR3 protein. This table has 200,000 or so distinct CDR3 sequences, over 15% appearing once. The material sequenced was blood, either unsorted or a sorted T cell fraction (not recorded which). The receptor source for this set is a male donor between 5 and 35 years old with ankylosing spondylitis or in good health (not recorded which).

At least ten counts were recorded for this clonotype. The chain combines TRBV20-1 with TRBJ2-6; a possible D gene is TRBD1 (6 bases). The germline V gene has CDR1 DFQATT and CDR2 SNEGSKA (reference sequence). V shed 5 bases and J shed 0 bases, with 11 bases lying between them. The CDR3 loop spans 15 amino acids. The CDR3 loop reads CSAYTGSSGANVLTF. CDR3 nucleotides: TGCAGTGCTTATACAGGGAGCTCTGGGGCCAACGTCCTGACTTTC.

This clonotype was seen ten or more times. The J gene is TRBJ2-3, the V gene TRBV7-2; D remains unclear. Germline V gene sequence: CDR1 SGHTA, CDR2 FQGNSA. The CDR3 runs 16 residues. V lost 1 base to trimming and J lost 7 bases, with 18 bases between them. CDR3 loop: CASSLDTTTWQNTQYF. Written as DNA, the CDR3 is TGTGCCAGCAGCTTAGACACTACGACTTGGCAGAATACGCAGTATTTT.

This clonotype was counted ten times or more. The CDR3 loop is CASSETRLGTGATGELFF. The CDR3 DNA reads TGTGCCAGCAGTGAAACTAGACTTGGGACAGGGGCCACCGGGGAGCTGTTTTTT. The chain links TRBV2 to TRBJ2-2; 10 nucleotides agree with TRBD1. This CDR3 has 18 amino acids. The V and J ends lost 2 bases and 4 bases, in that order; junction bases with no gene match: 10. The V gene's germline CDR1 is SNHLY and CDR2 FYNNEI.

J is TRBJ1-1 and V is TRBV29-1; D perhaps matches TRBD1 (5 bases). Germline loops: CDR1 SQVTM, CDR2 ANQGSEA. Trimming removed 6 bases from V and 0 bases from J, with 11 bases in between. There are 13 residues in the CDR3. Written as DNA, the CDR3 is TGCAGCGTGTCCGGACACCTGAACACTGAAGCTTTCTTT. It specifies CSVSGHLNTEAFF.

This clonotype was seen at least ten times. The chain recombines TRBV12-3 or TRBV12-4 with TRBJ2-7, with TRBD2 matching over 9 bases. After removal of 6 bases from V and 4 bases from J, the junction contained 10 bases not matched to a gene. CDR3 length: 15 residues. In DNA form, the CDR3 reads TGTGCCAGCAGCGGAACACCGGGACTAGCTTACGAGCAGTACTTC. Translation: CASSGTPGLAYEQYF.

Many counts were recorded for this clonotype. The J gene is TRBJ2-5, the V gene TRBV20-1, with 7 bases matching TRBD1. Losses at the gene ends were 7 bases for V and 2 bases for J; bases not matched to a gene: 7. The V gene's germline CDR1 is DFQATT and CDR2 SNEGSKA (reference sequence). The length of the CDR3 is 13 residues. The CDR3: CSGSSGGQETQYF. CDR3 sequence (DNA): TGCAGTGGCAGCTCAGGGGGACAAGAGACCCAGTACTTC.

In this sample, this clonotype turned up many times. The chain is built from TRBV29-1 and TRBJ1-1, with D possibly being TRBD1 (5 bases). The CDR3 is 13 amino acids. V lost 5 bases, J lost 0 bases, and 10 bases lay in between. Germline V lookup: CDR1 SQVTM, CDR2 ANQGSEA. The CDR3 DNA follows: TGCAGCGTTAAACAGGACTTGAACACTGAAGCTTTCTTT. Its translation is CSVKQDLNTEAFF.

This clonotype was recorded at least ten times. The CDR3: CASRGGLSYGYTF. CDR3 sequence (DNA): TGTGCCAGCAGGGGAGGGTTGAGCTATGGCTACACCTTC. The rearrangement joins TRBV6-5 to TRBJ1-2; D is undetermined. This CDR3 has 13 amino acids. CDR1 and CDR2 (germline): MNHEY, SVGAGI. V lost 6 bases and J lost 4, with 12 bases in between.

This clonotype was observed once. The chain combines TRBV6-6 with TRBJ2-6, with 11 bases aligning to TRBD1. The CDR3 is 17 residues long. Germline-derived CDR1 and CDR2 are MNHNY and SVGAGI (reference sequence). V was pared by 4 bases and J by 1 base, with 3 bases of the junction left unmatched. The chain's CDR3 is CASSWTGGASGANVLTF. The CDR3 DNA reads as TGTGCCAGCAGTTGGACAGGGGGCGCGTCTGGGGCCAACGTCCTGACTTTC.

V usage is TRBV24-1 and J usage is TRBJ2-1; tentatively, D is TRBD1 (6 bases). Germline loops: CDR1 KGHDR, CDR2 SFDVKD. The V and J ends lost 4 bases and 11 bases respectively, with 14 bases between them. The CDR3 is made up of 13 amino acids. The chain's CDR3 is CATSDYNREQQFF. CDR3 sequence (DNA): TGTGCCACCAGTGACTACAACAGGGAGCAGCAGTTCTTC.

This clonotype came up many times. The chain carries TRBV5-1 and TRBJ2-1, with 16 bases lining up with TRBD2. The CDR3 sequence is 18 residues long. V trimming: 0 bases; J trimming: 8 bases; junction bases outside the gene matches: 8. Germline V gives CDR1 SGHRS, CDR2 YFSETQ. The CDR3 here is CASSLEGLAGGGAHEQFF. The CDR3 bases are TGCGCCAGCAGCTTGGAGGGACTAGCGGGGGGGGGAGCCCATGAGCAGTTCTTC. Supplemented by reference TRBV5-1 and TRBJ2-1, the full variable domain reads KAGVTQTPRYLIKTRGQQVTLSCSPISGHRSVSWYQQTPGQGLQFLFEYFSETQRNKGNFPGRFSGRQFSNSRSEMNVSTLELGDSALYLCASSLEGLAGGGAHEQFFGPGTRLTVL.

The CDR3 region has the DNA TGCAGTGCTAGGACTGGATTTAGGGAGACCCAGTACTTC. Translated, it gives CSARTGFRETQYF. The rearrangement links TRBV20-1 to TRBJ2-5, with unresolved D. Germline V lookup: CDR1 DFQATT, CDR2 SNEGSKA (reference sequence). V lost 3 bases to trimming and J lost 5 bases, with 13 bases between them. This CDR3 contains 13 residues.

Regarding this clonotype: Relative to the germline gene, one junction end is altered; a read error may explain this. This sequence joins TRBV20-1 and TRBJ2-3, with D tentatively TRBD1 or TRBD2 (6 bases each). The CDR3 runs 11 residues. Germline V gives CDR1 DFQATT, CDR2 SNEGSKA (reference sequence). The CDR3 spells CSALGGELHIF. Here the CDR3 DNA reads TGCAGTGCCCTCGGGGGCGAACTACATATTTTT.

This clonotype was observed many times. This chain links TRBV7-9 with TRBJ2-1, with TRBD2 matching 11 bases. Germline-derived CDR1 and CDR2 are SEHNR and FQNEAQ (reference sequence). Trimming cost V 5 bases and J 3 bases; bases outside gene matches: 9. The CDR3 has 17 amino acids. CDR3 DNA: TGTGCCAGCAGCAGAGGGACTAGCGGAACCGACTACAATGAGCAGTTCTTC. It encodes CASSRGTSGTDYNEQFF. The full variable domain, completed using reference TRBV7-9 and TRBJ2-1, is DTGVSQNPRHKITKRGQNVTFRCDPISEHNRLYWYRQTLGQGPEFLTYFQNEAQLEKSRLLSDRFSAERPKGSFSTLEIQRTEQGDSAMYLCASSRGTSGTDYNEQFFGPGTRLTVL.

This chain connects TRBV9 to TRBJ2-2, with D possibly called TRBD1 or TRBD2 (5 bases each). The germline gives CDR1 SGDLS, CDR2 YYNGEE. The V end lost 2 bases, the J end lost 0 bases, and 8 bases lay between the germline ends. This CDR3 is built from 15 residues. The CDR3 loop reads CASSVGTPNTGELFF. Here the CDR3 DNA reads TGTGCCAGCAGCGTGGGGACCCCGAACACCGGGGAGCTGTTTTTT.

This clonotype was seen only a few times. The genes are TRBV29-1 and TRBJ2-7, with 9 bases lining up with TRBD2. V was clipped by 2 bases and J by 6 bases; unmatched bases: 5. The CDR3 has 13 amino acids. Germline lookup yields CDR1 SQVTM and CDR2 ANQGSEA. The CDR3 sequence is CSVELAGYPEQYF. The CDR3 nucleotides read TGCAGCGTTGAACTAGCGGGATATCCCGAGCAGTACTTC.

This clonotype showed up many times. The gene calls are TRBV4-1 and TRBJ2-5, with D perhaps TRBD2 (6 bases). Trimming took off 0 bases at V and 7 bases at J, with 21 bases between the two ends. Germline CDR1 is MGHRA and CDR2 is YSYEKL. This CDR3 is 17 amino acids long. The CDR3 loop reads CASSQEGVGLASLTQYF. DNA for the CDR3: TGCGCCAGCAGCCAAGAGGGGGTCGGGCTAGCGTCTTTGACCCAGTACTTC.

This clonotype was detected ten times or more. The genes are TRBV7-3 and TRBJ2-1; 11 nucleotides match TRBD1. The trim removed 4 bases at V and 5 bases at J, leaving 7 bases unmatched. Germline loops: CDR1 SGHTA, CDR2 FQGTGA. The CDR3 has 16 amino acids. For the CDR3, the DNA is TGTGCCAGCAGCTCGACCGGGACAGGGGGGAACAATGAGCAGTTCTTC. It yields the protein CASSSTGTGGNNEQFF.

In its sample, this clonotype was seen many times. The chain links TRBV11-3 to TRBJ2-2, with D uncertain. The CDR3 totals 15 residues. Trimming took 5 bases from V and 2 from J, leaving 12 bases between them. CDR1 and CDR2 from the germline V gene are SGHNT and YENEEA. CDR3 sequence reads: CASSSRPDNTGELFF. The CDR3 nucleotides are TGTGCCAGCAGCAGCCGACCGGATAACACCGGGGAGCTGTTTTTT.

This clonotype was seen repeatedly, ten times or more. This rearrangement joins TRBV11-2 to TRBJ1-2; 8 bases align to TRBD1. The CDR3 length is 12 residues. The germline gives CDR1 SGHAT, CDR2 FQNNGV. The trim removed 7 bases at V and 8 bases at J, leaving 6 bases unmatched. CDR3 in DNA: TGTGCCAGCACCTCGACAGGGGAAGGCTACACCTTC. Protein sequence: CASTSTGEGYTF.

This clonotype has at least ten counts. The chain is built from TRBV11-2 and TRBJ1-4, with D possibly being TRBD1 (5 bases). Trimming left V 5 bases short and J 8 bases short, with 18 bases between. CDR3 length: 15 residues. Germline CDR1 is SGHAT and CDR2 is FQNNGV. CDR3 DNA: TGTGCCAGCAGCACGGGGACTGATCTACGAGAAAAACTGTTTTTT. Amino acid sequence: CASSTGTDLREKLFF.